These T cell receptor beta chains were read from a single sample in a study of blood T cell repertoires in COVID-19. Clones were sequenced by immunoSEQ multiplex PCR, and TCRdb holds only the in-frame ones, with some missing. The sample carries some 69,000 clones, about 82% recorded once. Sequenced material: peripheral blood. These receptors all stem from a woman aged 55 to 70 with acute or convalescent COVID-19. The CDR3 runs from the conserved cysteine through the conserved F or W. The D gene is left open where the match is weak. Only part of the rows carry a size: once, few, many, or a class if the clone is expanded.

-	15	TRBD1	TRBJ1-4	TRBV9	TGTGCCAGCAGCCCTGGGGACAGTGGGGTTGAAAAACTGTTTTTT	CASSPGDSGVEKLFF
-	16	-	TRBJ2-2	TRBV5-8	TGTGCCAGCAGCTTTAGGGGAGGCCTTAACACCGGGGAGCTGTTTTTT	CASSFRGGLNTGELFF
few	16	-	TRBJ1-4	TRBV21-1	TGTGCCAGCAGCGGAAGGGGGGGATACGCAAATGAAAAACTGTTTTTT	CASSGRGGYANEKLFF
-	13	-	TRBJ1-1	TRBV27	TGTGCCAGCAGTTTTCGGCAGCGCACTGAAGCTTTCTTT	CASSFRQRTEAFF
-	11	-	TRBJ1-5	TRBV18	TGTGCCAGCTCCACCACGGGGCCCCAGCATTTT	CASSTTGPQHF
-	13	-	TRBJ1-5	TRBV7-2	TGTGCCAGCAGCCTCACAGGGTATCAGCCCCAGCATTTT	CASSLTGYQPQHF
-	16	TRBD1	TRBJ1-3	TRBV28	TGTGCCAGCAGCAGGACAGGGTGGTCCTCTGGAAACACCATATATTTT	CASSRTGWSSGNTIYF
-	13	-	TRBJ1-1	TRBV28	TGTGCCACCAAATTGGCAGGGGTCTCTGAAGCTTTCTTT	CATKLAGVSEAFF
-	13	TRBD1	TRBJ1-1	TRBV18	TGTGCCAGCTCACCTTGGGACAGTAAGGAAGCTTTCTTT	CASSPWDSKEAFF
-	14	-	TRBJ2-3	TRBV19	TGTGCCAGTAGTATTACCGCGTCGGCAGATACGCAGTATTTT	CASSITASADTQYF
-	18	TRBD1	TRBJ1-3	TRBV14	TGTGCCAGCAGCCACTCGGGGACAGCCCAACGCGCTGGAAACACCATATATTTT	CASSHSGTAQRAGNTIYF
few	14	TRBD1	TRBJ1-1	TRBV29-1	TGCAGCGCTACTTCCGGGACAGGGAGCACTGAAGCTTTCTTT	CSATSGTGSTEAFF
few	11	-	TRBJ1-1	TRBV20-1	TGCAGTGCCGCGTTTAACACTGAAGCTTTCTTT	CSAAFNTEAFF
-	15	TRBD2	TRBJ2-3	TRBV7-9	TGTGCCAGCCGGGGGGAGTCTTGGAGCACAGATACGCAGTATTTT	CASRGESWSTDTQYF
-	15	TRBD1	TRBJ1-3	TRBV6-5	TGTGCCAGCAGACGACAGGGGGACTCTGGAAACACCATATATTTT	CASRRQGDSGNTIYF
-	17	TRBD1	TRBJ1-6	TRBV18	TGTGCCAGCTCACCACCGAACAGACAGGGTTCTACCTCACCCCTCCACTTT	CASSPPNRQGSTSPLHF
-	13	-	TRBJ2-3	TRBV10-1	TGCGCCAGCAAAGCGGGTAATACAGATACGCAGTATTTT	CASKAGNTDTQYF
-	15	-	TRBJ1-2	TRBV29-1	TGCAGCGTGTTTCTCCAGGGTGTGGAAGGTTATGGCTACACCTTC	CSVFLQGVEGYGYTF
few	13	-	TRBJ1-6	TRBV29-1	TGCAGCGTAAGCGGGACCGGTAATTCACCCCTCCACTTT	CSVSGTGNSPLHF
-	15	-	TRBJ2-2	TRBV9	TGTGCCAGCAGCGTAGACAGGGCTGCTTCCGGGGAGCTGTTTTTT	CASSVDRAASGELFF
once	14	TRBD1	TRBJ1-2	TRBV6-5	TGTGCCAGCAGTAGGACAGGGTCCCCCTATGGCTACACCTTC	CASSRTGSPYGYTF
-	13	-	TRBJ1-3	TRBV19	TGTGCCAGTAGTGACAACTCTGGAAACACCATATATTTT	CASSDNSGNTIYF
-	12	-	TRBJ1-2	TRBV28	TGTGCCAGCAGCAAGGGGGACTATGGCTACACCTTC	CASSKGDYGYTF
-	14	-	TRBJ1-1	TRBV11-2	TGTGCCAGCAGCTTAGAGGGGGGAGCCACTGAAGCTTTCTTT	CASSLEGGATEAFF
-	15	TRBD2	TRBJ2-1	TRBV7-2	TGTGCCAGCAGCTTAGCTAGCGGGGGGAGGAGTGAGCAGTTCTTC	CASSLASGGRSEQFF
-	17	TRBD1	TRBJ2-1	TRBV28	TGTGCCAGCAGTTTATTACCCGGACAGGGGGCTGACAATGAGCAGTTCTTC	CASSLLPGQGADNEQFF
once	16	-	TRBJ2-3	TRBV25-1	TGTGCCAGCAGTGAATCGTTAGCGACTAGCACAGATACGCAGTATTTT	CASSESLATSTDTQYF
-	13	TRBD1	TRBJ2-4	TRBV5-1	TGCGCCAGCAGCATAGGACAGGGCGGCATTCAGTACTTC	CASSIGQGGIQYF
once	14	-	TRBJ1-6	TRBV28	TGTGCCAGCAGTTTGCACAGTAATAATTCACCCCTCCACTTT	CASSLHSNNSPLHF
-	16	TRBD2	TRBJ2-3	TRBV7-2	TGTGCCAGCAGCTTATACCCTAGCGGGCTGACAGATACGCAGTATTTT	CASSLYPSGLTDTQYF
-	15	-	TRBJ2-7	TRBV18	TGTGCCAGCTCACCCACCCGGGACAAAGACTACGAGCAGTACTTC	CASSPTRDKDYEQYF
-	11	TRBD1	TRBJ1-1	TRBV30	TGTGCCTGGAGGATGACAGGGGAAGCTTTCTTT	CAWRMTGEAFF